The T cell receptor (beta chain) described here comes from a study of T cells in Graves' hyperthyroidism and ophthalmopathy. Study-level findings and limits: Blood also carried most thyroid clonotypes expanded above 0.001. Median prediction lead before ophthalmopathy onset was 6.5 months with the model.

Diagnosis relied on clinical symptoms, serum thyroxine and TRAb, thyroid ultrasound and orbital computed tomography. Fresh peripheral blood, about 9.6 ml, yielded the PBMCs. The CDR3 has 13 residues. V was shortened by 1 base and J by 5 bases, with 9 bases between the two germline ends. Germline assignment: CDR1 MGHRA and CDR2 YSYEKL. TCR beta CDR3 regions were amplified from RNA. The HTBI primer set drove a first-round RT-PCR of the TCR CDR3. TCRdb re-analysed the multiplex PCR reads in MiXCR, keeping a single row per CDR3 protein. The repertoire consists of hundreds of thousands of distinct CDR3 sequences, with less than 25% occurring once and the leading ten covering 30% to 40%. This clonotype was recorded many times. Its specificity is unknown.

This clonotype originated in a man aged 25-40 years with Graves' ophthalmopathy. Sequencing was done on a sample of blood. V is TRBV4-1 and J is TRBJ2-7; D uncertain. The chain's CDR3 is CASSQARTDEQYF. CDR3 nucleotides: TGCGCCAGCAGCCAAGCCAGGACCGACGAGCAGTACTTC.